What follows is one TCR beta chain and its context. This entry comes from a study of identifying expanded T cells in peripheral blood. TCRdb keeps only in-frame clones here, not all; method: immunoSEQ multiplex PCR. The table lists fewer than 110,000 clones, around 88% of them singletons. No infections or other immune events were documented during collection. Germline V gene lookup returns CDR1 GTSNPN and CDR2 SVGIG (reference sequence). The CDR3 length is 17 residues. The V gene lost 0 bases and the J gene lost 8 bases, with 22 bases spanning the gap. This sequence was found in a person aged 18 to 70 in good health. Sequenced input: blood. The chain combines TRBV30 with TRBJ1-4, with D possibly matching TRBD1 (5 bases). This chain's CDR3 is CAWSVWGRGPSGEKLFF. The CDR3 region has the DNA TGTGCCTGGAGTGTATGGGGGAGGGGACCCTCCGGAGAAAAACTGTTTTTT. The complete variable domain, with remaining parts taken from reference TRBV30 and TRBJ1-4, reads SQTIHQWPATLVQPVGSPLSLECTVEGTSNPNLYWYRQAAGRGLQLLFYSVGIGQISSEVPQNLSASRPQDRQFILSSKKLLLSDSGFYLCAWSVWGRGPSGEKLFFGSGTQLSVL.